These 20 T cell receptor beta chains came from one sample sequenced in a study of breast tumors, draining lymph nodes, adjacent tissues. The lymph nodes were axillary draining lymph nodes from breast cancer patients. Each CDR3 protein gets one entry after TCRdb re-called the multiplex PCR reads with MiXCR. This table has 85,000 to 120,000 distinct CDR3 sequences, around 30% appearing once. The specimen sequenced was axillary lymph node tissue. These receptors came from a female donor with breast cancer. Some clones in this sample may be carry-over from other donors' samples.

This clonotype was counted at least ten times. The chain links TRBV6-6 to TRBJ1-4; tentatively, D is TRBD1 (5 bases). Germline assignment: CDR1 MNHNY and CDR2 SVGAGI (reference sequence). The V and J ends lost 5 bases and 4 bases respectively, with 17 bases between them. CDR3 size: 16 residues. The chain's CDR3 is CASSHPPTVDNEKLFF. CDR3 sequence (DNA): TGTGCCAGCAGTCACCCGCCGACAGTCGATAATGAAAAACTGTTTTTT.

This clonotype occurred many times. The rearrangement joins TRBV20-1 to TRBJ1-2, with D possibly TRBD1 on 6 matching bases. Per the germline V gene, CDR1 is DFQATT and CDR2 is SNEGSKA (reference sequence). The CDR3 runs 19 residues. Between the trimmed V and J ends, which lost 1 base and 5 bases, there was a span of 29 bases. CDR3 loop: CSARVSPEDSHKVPYGYTF. The CDR3 nucleotides read TGCAGTGCTAGAGTTTCCCCCGAGGACAGCCACAAGGTTCCTTATGGCTACACCTTC.

This clonotype came up many times. The DNA for the CDR3 is TGTGCCTGGAGTTACAAGCCCTCCTACGAGCAGTACTTC. It yields the protein CAWSYKPSYEQYF. This sequence joins TRBV30 and TRBJ2-7; D remains unclear. Germline assignment: CDR1 GTSNPN and CDR2 SVGIG (reference sequence). Trimming pared 2 bases from V and 0 bases from J, leaving 8 bases between. CDR3 size: 13 residues.

The rearrangement joins TRBV7-9 to TRBJ2-7; D is ambiguous. Per the germline V gene, CDR1 is SEHNR and CDR2 is FQNEAQ (reference sequence). The V end lost 10 bases, the J end lost 3 bases, and 22 bases lay between the germline ends. CDR3 size: 15 residues. The CDR3 coding sequence is TGTGCCAACGGCGCCCCCTCCCCGGGCCGCTACGAGCAGTACTTC. It is translated as CANGAPSPGRYEQYF. Variable domain in full (rest from reference TRBV7-9 and TRBJ2-7): DTGVSQNPRHKITKRGQNVTFRCDPISEHNRLYWYRQTLGQGPEFLTYFQNEAQLEKSRLLSDRFSAERPKGSFSTLEIQRTEQGDSAMYLCANGAPSPGRYEQYFGPGTRLTVT.

This clonotype was picked up many times. The rearrangement joins TRBV6-5 to TRBJ2-5; 8 positions agree with TRBD1. CDR1 MNHEY and CDR2 SVGAGI come from the germline V gene. J lost 2 bases, V lost 8 bases, and 1 base had no gene match. The CDR3 is 12 amino acids. The CDR3 DNA reads as TGTGCCAGCGGGACAGGACAAGAGACCCAGTACTTC. Encoded protein: CASGTGQETQYF.

This clonotype was recorded only once. The limits of the CDR3 on the DNA are not certain, so only TCRdb's listed CDR3 is given. The chain joins TRBV5-1 to TRBJ2-7; TRBD2 is the table's D call and was not checked against the DNA. CDR1 and CDR2 (germline): SGHRS, YFSETQ. Counting both end residues, the CDR3 totals 22 amino acids. CDR3 loop: CASSFYICSVRSGGLHNYEQYF.

About this clonotype itself: Lacking the conserved final phenylalanine or tryptophan, this CDR3 likely reflects a read error. The V call is TRBV6-5, the J call TRBJ2-5; 13 bases are shared with TRBD2. Germline V gene lookup returns CDR1 MNHEY and CDR2 SVGAGI. CDR3 size: 15 residues. The V gene end was trimmed by 6 bases and the J gene end by 5 bases; junction bases not matched to a gene: 6. CDR3 amino acids: CASSPGLAGVETQYL. The CDR3 DNA is TGTGCCAGCAGCCCCGGACTAGCGGGGGTGGAGACCCAGTACTTG.

This clonotype was counted many times. This chain links TRBV28 with TRBJ1-2, with D possibly TRBD1 on 5 matching bases. Germline V lookup: CDR1 MDHEN, CDR2 SYDVKM. This CDR3 is 16 amino acids long. Between the trimmed V and J ends, which lost 3 bases and 8 bases, there was a span of 22 bases. The CDR3 nucleotides are TGTGCCAGCAGTTTTGGGACGTCGGGGAATCCGAGGGGCTACACCTTC. It codes for CASSFGTSGNPRGYTF.

This clonotype was seen repeatedly, ten times or more. The chain couples TRBV19 to TRBJ2-1, with 11 bases aligning to TRBD2. Germline V lookup: CDR1 LNHDA, CDR2 SQIVND (reference sequence). The ends lost 5 bases at V and 4 bases at J; junction bases unmatched: 7. This CDR3 spans 16 amino acids. The CDR3 spells CASSPRSGRGYNEQFF. DNA for the CDR3: TGTGCCAGTAGTCCCCGTAGCGGGAGGGGTTACAATGAGCAGTTCTTC. The complete variable domain, with remaining parts taken from reference TRBV19 and TRBJ2-1, reads DGGITQSPKYLFRKEGQNVTLSCEQNLNHDAMYWYRQDPGQGLRLIYYSQIVNDFQKGDIAEGYSVSREKKESFPLTVTSAQKNPTAFYLCASSPRSGRGYNEQFFGPGTRLTVL.

This clonotype was counted many times. The chain is built from TRBV2 and TRBJ2-3, with 14 bases fitting TRBD2. The CDR3 covers 18 residues. V trimming: 6 bases; J trimming: 1 base; junction bases outside the gene matches: 9. Looked up from germline, CDR1 is SNHLY and CDR2 is FYNNEI. The CDR3 protein is CASRLLGTSGGRTDTQYF. The DNA of the CDR3 is TGTGCCAGCAGGTTACTCGGGACTAGCGGGGGCCGCACAGATACGCAGTATTTT.

To note about this clonotype: This may come from a read error, since a much larger clone is one base off. It is unclear where the CDR3 begins or ends on the DNA, so no DNA is shown, and the CDR3 is as TCRdb lists it. The chain links TRBV9 to TRBJ2-7; the D call of TRBD1 is as the table states it, not checked on the DNA. The CDR3 comprises 14 residues, both ends counted. In germline, CDR1 is SGDLS, CDR2 YYNGEE. CDR3 residues: CASSVGGGTYEQSF.

The genes are TRBV6-5 and TRBJ2-2, with 7 bases that match TRBD1. This CDR3 contains 17 residues. Per the germline V gene, CDR1 is MNHEY and CDR2 is SVGAGI. Trimming cost V 2 bases and J 4 bases; bases outside gene matches: 10. The CDR3 sequence is CASSYRFTGAGTGELFF. CDR3 DNA: TGTGCCAGCAGTTACCGGTTCACAGGGGCGGGCACCGGGGAGCTGTTTTTT.

This clonotype was observed a few times. One base away lies a much larger clone, so this may be a sequencing read error. In this CDR3 the conserved last residue, phenylalanine or tryptophan, is missing, so a read error is likely. This chain links TRBV7-2 with TRBJ2-5, with D perhaps assigned TRBD1 or TRBD2 (5 bases each). CDR1 and CDR2 (germline): SGHTA, FQGNSA. CDR3 length: 14 residues. The germline V and J ends were trimmed by 1 base and 2 bases, with 8 bases remaining between them. CDR3 protein: CASSLVGDQETQYL. In DNA form, the CDR3 reads TGTGCCAGCAGCTTAGTGGGGGATCAAGAGACCCAGTACCTC.

The V gene is TRBV18, the J gene TRBJ2-3, with 10 bases fitting TRBD2. CDR3 length: 15 amino acids. Germline V gene data show CDR1 as KGHSH and CDR2 as LQKENI. After removal of 3 bases from V and 3 bases from J, the junction contained 3 bases not matched to a gene. The CDR3 DNA reads TGTGCCAGCTCACCGGGACTAGCGTCGACAGATACGCAGTATTTT. Translated: CASSPGLASTDTQYF.

This clonotype has ten or more counts. V gene TRBV20-1 combines with J gene TRBJ1-2, with a weak D call TRBD1 (5 bases). Germline lookup yields CDR1 DFQATT and CDR2 SNEGSKA (reference sequence). Deletions cut 1 base from V and 6 bases from J, with 15 bases between. This CDR3 contains 14 residues. The CDR3, as DNA: TGCAGTGCTAGAGGCAGGGAGGGTGGTGATGGCTACACCTTC. Its protein product is CSARGREGGDGYTF.

A word on this clonotype: It is likely a read error, because the conserved phenylalanine at the end of the CDR3 is missing. The chain employs TRBV11-2 and TRBJ2-7, with a weak D call TRBD2 (5 bases). This CDR3 contains 15 residues. Germline lookup yields CDR1 SGHAT and CDR2 FQNNGV. Trimming left V 3 bases short and J 0 bases short, with 12 bases between. The CDR3 spells CASSLGVATSYEQYY. The DNA for the CDR3 is TGTGCCAGCAGCTTGGGAGTGGCAACCTCCTACGAGCAGTACTAC.

The rearrangement joins TRBV28 to TRBJ1-5, with 7 bases fitting TRBD1. Trimming cost V 10 bases and J 4 bases; bases outside gene matches: 7. Per germline, CDR1 MDHEN and CDR2 SYDVKM. The CDR3 loop spans 13 amino acids. In DNA, the CDR3 is TGTGCCATTAAGACAGGGACGAATCAGCCCCAGCATTTT. Its translation: CAIKTGTNQPQHF. Using reference TRBV28 and TRBJ1-5 for the parts outside the CDR3, the full variable domain is DVKVTQSSRYLVKRTGEKVFLECVQDMDHENMFWYRQDPGLGLRLIYFSYDVKMKEKGDIPEGYSVSREKKERFSLILESASTNQTSMYLCAIKTGTNQPQHFGDGTRLSIL.

This clonotype has ten or more counts. The V and J genes are TRBV20-1 and TRBJ2-1; either TRBD1 or TRBD2 may supply D (5 bases each). Trimming removed 1 base from V and 5 bases from J, with 9 bases in between. CDR3 size: 13 residues. Germline V CDR1 and CDR2: DFQATT, SNEGSKA (reference sequence). Here the CDR3 DNA reads TGCAGTGCTAGAGTGGGGACCAACAATGAGCAGTTCTTC. This translates into CSARVGTNNEQFF.

This clonotype has only a few counts. This could be a read error, since a much larger clone is one nucleotide away. This chain links TRBV9 with TRBJ2-7, with 7 positions matching TRBD1. V lost 3 bases and J lost 8; bases outside the gene matches: 14. CDR1 SGDLS and CDR2 YYNGEE come from the germline V gene. CDR3 length: 15 residues. The CDR3 reads CASSGGTARKYKQYF. In nucleotides, the CDR3 is TGTGCCAGCAGCGGAGGGACAGCAAGAAAATACAAGCAGTACTTC. Full variable domain (rest looked up from reference TRBV9 and TRBJ2-7): DSGVTQTPKHLITATGQRVTLRCSPRSGDLSVYWYQQSLDQGLQFLIQYYNGEERAKGNILERFSAQQFPDLHSELNLSSLELGDSALYFCASSGGTARKYKQYFGPGTRLTVT.

The chain is built from TRBV7-2 and TRBJ1-4; 7 nucleotides align to TRBD1. The V segment lost 5 bases and the J segment 3 bases; nucleotides outside the gene matches: 6. The CDR3 loop spans 15 amino acids. Germline lookup yields CDR1 SGHTA and CDR2 FQGNSA. CDR3 residues: CASSTYRGSNEKLFF. The CDR3 nucleotides are TGTGCCAGCAGCACATACAGGGGTTCTAATGAAAAACTGTTTTTT.